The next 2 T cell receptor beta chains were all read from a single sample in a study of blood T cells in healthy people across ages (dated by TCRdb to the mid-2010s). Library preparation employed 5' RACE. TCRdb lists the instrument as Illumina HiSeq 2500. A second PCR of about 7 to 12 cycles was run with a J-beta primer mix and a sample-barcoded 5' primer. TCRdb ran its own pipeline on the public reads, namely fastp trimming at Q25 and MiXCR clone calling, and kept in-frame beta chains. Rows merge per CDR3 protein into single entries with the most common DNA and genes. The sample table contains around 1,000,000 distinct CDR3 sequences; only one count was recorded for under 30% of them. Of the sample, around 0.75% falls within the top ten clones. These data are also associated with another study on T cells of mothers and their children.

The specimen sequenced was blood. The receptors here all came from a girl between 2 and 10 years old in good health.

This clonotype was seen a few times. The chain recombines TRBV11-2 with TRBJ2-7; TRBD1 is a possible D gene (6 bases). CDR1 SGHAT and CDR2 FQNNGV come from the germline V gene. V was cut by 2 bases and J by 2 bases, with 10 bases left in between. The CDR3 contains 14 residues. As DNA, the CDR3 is TGTGCCAGCAGCTTATGGACAGAGACCTACGAGCAGTACTTC. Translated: CASSLWTETYEQYF.

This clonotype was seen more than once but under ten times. The DNA of the CDR3 is TGTGCCAGCGGGAACAGGGTAACAGAGACCCAGTACTTC. It is translated as CASGNRVTETQYF. This sequence joins TRBV28 and TRBJ2-5; D might be TRBD1 (6 bases). This CDR3 is 13 amino acids long. The germline V gene has CDR1 MDHEN and CDR2 SYDVKM. V was cut by 8 bases and J by 4 bases, with 14 bases left in between.